A selection of T cell receptor beta chains follows, all from one sample in a study of OX40 agonist ivuxolimab in advanced cancers. Sequencing used immunoSEQ multiplex PCR; TCRdb keeps in-frame clones, though not all of them. The sample contains approximately 130,000 clones, about 92% of which appear only once. Material: CD4+ or CD8+ T cells sorted from blood, obtained in a trial of the OX40 agonist ivuxolimab. The source is an adult with an advanced solid tumor such as melanoma, head and neck, liver or kidney cancer. Each CDR3 is given with its conserved first and last residue. D genes are given only for firm matches. Clone size is not always given. Where it is, it says once, few, many or a class for expanded clones.

>.|TRBV28|TRBJ1-6|once
TGTGCCAGCAGTCCGGGAGCCGGGCAAAATTCACCCCTCCACTTT
CASSPGAGQNSPLHF
>.|TRBV29-1|TRBJ2-2|.
TGCAGCGGCGGACACCCGACGGGAACCGGGGAGCTGTTTTTT
CSGGHPTGTGELFF
>TRBD2|TRBV4-2|TRBJ2-2|.
TGTGCCAGCAGCTTCGCGGGACTAGCGAGGTGGCGGAACACCGGGGAGCTGTTTTTT
CASSFAGLARWRNTGELFF
>TRBD2|TRBV10-2|TRBJ2-1|.
TGCGCCAGCAGGACTAGCGGGGGGTTTAATGAGCAGTTCTTC
CASRTSGGFNEQFF
>.|TRBV18|TRBJ2-3|.
TGTGCCAGCTCACCACCGGGAGAACACACAGATACGCAGTATTTT
CASSPPGEHTDTQYF
>.|TRBV30|TRBJ2-2|.
TGTGCCTGGAGGGACTGGCGGCGCACCGGGGAGCTGTTTTTT
CAWRDWRRTGELFF
>.|TRBV6-5|TRBJ1-6|.
TGTGCCAGCCATGGGGGAAGGGCCCTCCACTTT
CASHGGRALHF
>.|TRBV19|TRBJ1-2|.
TGTGCCAGTAGCGCGGGGGGACGGGGGCGCAGCTATGGCTACACCTTC
CASSAGGRGRSYGYTF
>.|TRBV25-1|TRBJ1-1|.
TGTGCCAGCAGTGGGACACTGGGGTTGGTGAACACTGAAGCTTTCTTT
CASSGTLGLVNTEAFF
>.|TRBV18|TRBJ2-3|.
TGTGCCAGCTCACCACCATGGGGCGGAGGATACACAGATACGCAGTATTTT
CASSPPWGGGYTDTQYF
>TRBD2|TRBV7-2|TRBJ2-5|.
TGTGCCAGCAGCTCTGTAGCGGGAGCGGGAGAGACCCAGTACTTC
CASSSVAGAGETQYF
>TRBD1|TRBV4-3|TRBJ2-7|.
TGCGCCAGCAGCCAAGATCAGAGGACAGGGCCCTACGAGCAGTACTTC
CASSQDQRTGPYEQYF
>.|TRBV5-6|TRBJ1-1|.
TGTGCCAGCAGCTTCGGGAGGGTTGGAGACACTGAAGCTTTCTTT
CASSFGRVGDTEAFF
>.|TRBV11-3|TRBJ2-2|.
TGTGCCAGCAGCTTAGGGGTTTCCCTAGCCGCCGGGGAGCTGTTTTTT
CASSLGVSLAAGELFF
>TRBD2|TRBV6-6|TRBJ2-1|.
TGTGCCAGCAGTACCCGACTAGCGGGGGGGAAGGATGAGCAGTTCTTC
CASSTRLAGGKDEQFF
>TRBD1|TRBV5-1|TRBJ2-7|.
TGCGCCAGCAGCTCGGGACAGGGGCTCAACGAGCAGTACTTC
CASSSGQGLNEQYF
>TRBD2|TRBV28|TRBJ2-3|.
TGTGCCAGCAGTTTTGGGACTAGCGGGACAGATACGCAGTATTTT
CASSFGTSGTDTQYF
>.|TRBV10-3|TRBJ2-1|.
TGTGCCATCAGCGGTGGGGCGCAGTACAATGAGCAGTTCTTC
CAISGGAQYNEQFF
>.|TRBV6-5|TRBJ2-7|.
TGTGCCAGCACCGATCGAATGGGGCCCGGCCACGAGCAGTACTTC
CASTDRMGPGHEQYF
>.|TRBV27|TRBJ1-1|.
TGTGCCAGCATCGGGGTGAGGGCTGGCTACACTGAAGCTTTCTTT
CASIGVRAGYTEAFF
>.|TRBV7-6|TRBJ2-7|few
TGTGCCAGCAGCTTGGCAGGCTCCCAAATCACCTTAAACTTC
CASSLAGSQITLNF
>.|TRBV7-2|TRBJ2-3|.
TGTGCCAGCAGCCTCTTTGGGGGTCTCACAGATACGCAGTATTTT
CASSLFGGLTDTQYF
>TRBD2|TRBV7-8|TRBJ2-7|.
TGTGCCAGCAGCTCTGCCTACAGCGGGAGCACCTACGAGCAGTACTTC
CASSSAYSGSTYEQYF
>.|TRBV4-1|TRBJ1-4|.
TGCGCCAGCAGCCAAACCGGGACGCCGGGTGAAAAACTGTTTTTT
CASSQTGTPGEKLFF
>TRBD2|TRBV6-5|TRBJ2-5|once
TGTGCCAGCAGTTACTCGCCACTAGCGGGGCGGGAGACCCAGTACTTC
CASSYSPLAGRETQYF
>.|TRBV2|TRBJ1-6|.
TGTGCCAGCAGGCGGCAGCATAATTCACCCCTCCACTTT
CASRRQHNSPLHF
>.|TRBV7-2|TRBJ2-3|.
TGTGCCAGCAGCCCTCGTGGCGTCACAGATACGCAGTATTTT
CASSPRGVTDTQYF
>.|TRBV9|TRBJ1-1|.
TGTGCCAGCAGCGTCCCCAGGGTGAGAACTGAAGCTTTCTTT
CASSVPRVRTEAFF
>.|TRBV29-1|TRBJ2-7|.
TGCAGCGTTGGGCTCTACTACGAGCAGTACTTC
CSVGLYYEQYF
>TRBD2|TRBV5-1|TRBJ2-5|.
TGCGCCAGCTCCCGACCGATAGCGGGGGACCAAGAGACCCAGTACTTC
CASSRPIAGDQETQYF
>.|TRBV9|TRBJ2-7|.
TGTGCCAGCAGCGTCGGCCGGGACCAGAGCGAGCAGTACTTC
CASSVGRDQSEQYF
>.|TRBV28|TRBJ2-4|.
TGTGCCAGCAGTTTAGGCGGCATTAAAAACATTCAGTACTTC
CASSLGGIKNIQYF
>TRBD1|TRBV18|TRBJ1-2|.
TGTGCCAGTTATCCGACAGGGGGCGAGGGCTACACCTTC
CASYPTGGEGYTF
>TRBD2|TRBV5-1|TRBJ2-3|.
TGCGCCAGCCACCCCTCACTAGTAGGGAGGGAAGATACGCAGTATTTT
CASHPSLVGREDTQYF
>TRBD1|TRBV6-6|TRBJ1-2|.
TGTGCCAGCAGTCCCCGGACAGGGGAGGGCGGCTACACCTTC
CASSPRTGEGGYTF
>TRBD1|TRBV5-1|TRBJ2-3|.
TGCGCCAGCAGCACCGGGACAGGGGCAGATACGCAGTATTTT
CASSTGTGADTQYF
>TRBD1|TRBV7-9|TRBJ2-7|.
TGTGCCAGCAGTTACAGGGGGCCGAGCTCCTACGAGCAGTACTTC
CASSYRGPSSYEQYF
>.|TRBV9|TRBJ2-2|.
TGTGCCAGCAGCTCGACCGGGGTACTGAACACCGGGGAGCTGTTTTTT
CASSSTGVLNTGELFF
>TRBD1|TRBV5-5|TRBJ1-1|.
TGTGCCATCCTCCCCTCGAGGACAGGGAACACTGAAGCTTTCTTT
CAILPSRTGNTEAFF
>TRBD2|TRBV9|TRBJ2-7|.
TGTGCCAGCAGTGAAAGCCCTTTGGGAGGGGACCAGCAGTACTTC
CASSESPLGGDQQYF
>.|TRBV7-8|TRBJ1-2|.
TGTGCCACCGGAACAGTTAACTATGGCTACACCTTC
CATGTVNYGYTF
>TRBD1|TRBV6-1|TRBJ2-7|.
TGTGCCAGCAGTGAGACAGGGGCGGGGGAGCAGTACTTC
CASSETGAGEQYF
>.|TRBV4-3|TRBJ2-3|.
TGCGCCAGCAGCCAAGATCATAGCACAGATACGCAGTATTTT
CASSQDHSTDTQYF
>TRBD1|TRBV7-9|TRBJ2-5|.
TGTGCCAGCAGCTTCACCGGGACAGGGTTCCAAGAGACCCAGTACTTC
CASSFTGTGFQETQYF
>.|TRBV6-5|TRBJ1-1|.
TGTGCCAGCAGTTACTCAGGGAGGGGTCGAGCTTTCTTT
CASSYSGRGRAFF
>.|TRBV9|TRBJ2-3|.
TGTGCCAGCAGCGTATTGCCGGAGCACACAGATACGCAGTATTTT
CASSVLPEHTDTQYF
>.|TRBV9|TRBJ2-7|.
TGTGCCAGCAGCCCCTTCGAAGCGGGCGCATCCTACGAGCAGTACTTC
CASSPFEAGASYEQYF
>TRBD1|TRBV5-1|TRBJ2-1|.
TGCGCCAGCAGCGGACAGGGGGACAATGAGCAGTTCTTC
CASSGQGDNEQFF
>TRBD1|TRBV5-8|TRBJ1-5|.
TGTGCCAGCCCCGGGACAGCCGCGCAGCCCCAGCATTTT
CASPGTAAQPQHF
>TRBD1|TRBV6-1|TRBJ2-2|few
TGTGCCAGCAGGCGGACAGGGGGAAACACCGGGGAGCTGTTTTTT
CASRRTGGNTGELFF
>.|TRBV2|TRBJ2-7|.
TGTGCCAGCAGTCCCCCCCCCGCGGACGAGCAGTACTTC
CASSPPPADEQYF
>TRBD2|TRBV5-1|TRBJ2-1|.
TGCGCCAGCAGCATCGACCGGACTAGCGGGGGGGCCGGAGAGCAGTTCTTC
CASSIDRTSGGAGEQFF
>TRBD2|TRBV5-1|TRBJ2-1|.
TGCGCCAGCAGCTGGCGGACTAGCGGGTCAGATGAGCAGTTCTTC
CASSWRTSGSDEQFF
>TRBD1|TRBV27|TRBJ1-2|.
TGTGCCAGCAGAGGGACAGGGTACTATGGCTACACCTTC
CASRGTGYYGYTF